This TCR beta chain stems from a study of blood T cell repertoires in COVID-19. Study background: Collection of acute and convalescent COVID-19 samples took place in the United States, Italy and Spain. The analysed material was cDNA or gDNA that came from T cells, B-cell-depleted T cells, or PBMCs.

Per the study methods: Amplification with reference gene primers provided the estimates of nucleated cell counts. TCRdb's table, derived via immunoSEQ multiplex PCR, lists solely in-frame clones and lacks some. V, J and clone size derive from that table, while D and trimming were established from the DNA sequence. This table has approximately 350,000 clones, more than 85% appearing once. This CDR3 is built from 15 residues. Germline V gene sequence: CDR1 SGHRS, CDR2 YFSETQ. After removal of 5 bases from V and 2 bases from J, the junction contained 5 bases not matched to a gene. All recovered Cohort 3 donors got two negative PCRs, got clearance, or saw symptom resolution.

The gene calls are TRBV5-1 and TRBJ2-3; 10 nucleotides match TRBD2. The source material was PBMCs or T cells enriched from blood (not recorded which). The source is a woman in her 30s who had recovered from COVID-19. The CDR3 DNA follows: TGCGCCAGCAGGGACACTAGCGGGGTCACAGATACGCAGTATTTT. Its protein product is CASRDTSGVTDTQYF.